The next 31 T cell receptor beta chains were all read from a single sample in a study of PD-1 blockade in classical Hodgkin lymphoma. The protocol was immunoSEQ multiplex PCR, while the TCRdb copy is restricted to in-frame clones and leaves out a portion. The sample carries tens of thousands of clones, about 89% recorded once. Time point in this sample: cycle 4 day 1 (C4D1), after five to seven weeks of nivolumab. Each patient experienced a relapse that followed autologous stem cell transplantation, and brentuximab vedotin exposure varied. The source material was peripheral blood mononuclear cells (PBMCs), sampled before the fourth cycle of nivolumab. The receptor source for this set is a human donor with classical Hodgkin lymphoma.

The chain combines TRBV5-1 with TRBJ2-1; D is possibly TRBD1 (6 bases). CDR1 is SGHRS and CDR2 is YFSETQ in the germline V gene. The V end was cut by 0 bases, the J end by 2 bases, with 12 bases between. The CDR3 covers 16 residues. CDR3: CASSLGGPTTYNEQFF. The CDR3, as DNA: TGCGCCAGCAGCTTGGGGGGGCCCACAACCTACAATGAGCAGTTCTTC.

This rearrangement joins TRBV30 to TRBJ1-1; D gene unclear. V was pared by 5 bases and J by 1 base, with 11 bases between. CDR1 is GTSNPN, CDR2 SVGIG, per germline (reference sequence). The CDR3 consists of 13 residues. As DNA, the CDR3 is TGTGCCTGGTCCCATAATGAGAACACTGAAGCTTTCTTT. It yields the protein CAWSHNENTEAFF.

The V gene is TRBV5-1, the J gene TRBJ2-5; D is ambiguous. CDR1 and CDR2 (germline): SGHRS, YFSETQ. Trimming left V 4 bases short and J 2 bases short, with 12 bases between. The CDR3 is 14 residues long. The CDR3 reads CASSLRLRQETQYF. In DNA form, the CDR3 reads TGCGCCAGCAGCCTACGATTGAGGCAAGAGACCCAGTACTTC.

V and J are TRBV6-5 and TRBJ2-3; D is uncertain. Trimming left V 7 bases short and J 0 bases short, with 8 bases between. The germline gives CDR1 MNHEY, CDR2 SVGAGI. CDR3 length: 13 amino acids. For the CDR3, the DNA is TGTGCCAGCACGCTCTCTAGCACAGATACGCAGTATTTT. Translating it yields CASTLSSTDTQYF.

This chain connects TRBV7-3 to TRBJ2-3; 12 bases are shared with TRBD2. Unmatched junction bases numbered 3, after V lost 4 bases and J lost 4 bases. The CDR3 covers 15 residues. Germline V lookup: CDR1 SGHTA, CDR2 FQGTGA. The CDR3 sequence is CASSSSGGAADTQYF. In DNA, the CDR3 is TGTGCCAGCAGCTCTAGCGGGGGGGCCGCAGATACGCAGTATTTT.

The chain couples TRBV11-2 to TRBJ2-5, with 9 bases matching TRBD2. Germline V gives CDR1 SGHAT, CDR2 FQNNGV. The junction had 10 bases not matched to a gene; V was cut back by 4 bases and J by 4 bases. This CDR3 contains 16 residues. CDR3 residues: CASSSPRVAGAETQYF. The DNA for the CDR3 is TGTGCCAGCAGCTCCCCCCGGGTAGCGGGGGCAGAGACCCAGTACTTC.

The genes are TRBV28 and TRBJ2-7; D is possibly TRBD1 (5 bases). Trimming shortened V by 6 bases and J by 1 base, and 13 bases separated the two germline ends. The CDR3 is 14 residues long. Germline assignment: CDR1 MDHEN and CDR2 SYDVKM. CDR3 DNA sequence: TGTGCCAGCAGAGTCCCCAGGGTTTCCTACGAGCAGTACTTC. It yields the protein CASRVPRVSYEQYF.

This chain links TRBV28 with TRBJ1-5; 10 bases fit TRBD1. This CDR3 has 15 residues. The germline gives CDR1 MDHEN, CDR2 SYDVKM. V dropped 6 bases and J dropped 8; count of bases not matched to a gene: 10. The CDR3 spells CASSYYRDRGEPQHF. DNA of the CDR3: TGTGCCAGCAGCTATTACCGGGACAGGGGTGAGCCCCAGCATTTT. Based on the CDR3 plus reference TRBV28 and TRBJ1-5, the full variable domain is DVKVTQSSRYLVKRTGEKVFLECVQDMDHENMFWYRQDPGLGLRLIYFSYDVKMKEKGDIPEGYSVSREKKERFSLILESASTNQTSMYLCASSYYRDRGEPQHFGDGTRLSIL.

The chain combines TRBV5-4 with TRBJ2-5; D gene ambiguous. Germline V CDR1 and CDR2: SGHNT, YYREEE (reference sequence). Trimming cost V 3 bases and J 5 bases, with 11 bases left between them. The CDR3 contains 13 residues. Here the CDR3 reads CASSSVPQETQYF. In DNA form, the CDR3 reads TGTGCCAGCAGCTCCGTGCCTCAGGAGACCCAGTACTTC. Drawing the rest from reference TRBV5-4 and TRBJ2-5, the complete variable domain is ETGVTQSPTHLIKTRGQQVTLRCSSQSGHNTVSWYQQALGQGPQFIFQYYREEENGRGNFPPRFSGLQFPNYSSELNVNALELDDSALYLCASSSVPQETQYFGPGTRLLVL.

This chain connects TRBV4-1 to TRBJ1-6, with a possible D match to TRBD1 (6 bases). The length of the CDR3 is 16 residues. Germline lookup yields CDR1 MGHRA and CDR2 YSYEKL. V was trimmed by 7 bases and J by 4 bases, leaving 17 bases between them. The CDR3 region is CASTLSGTRYNSPLHF. DNA of the CDR3: TGCGCCAGCACTCTATCCGGGACACGATATAATTCACCCCTCCACTTT.

This chain connects TRBV10-3 to TRBJ2-1; 7 bases align to TRBD2. Germline V gene data show CDR1 as ENHRY and CDR2 as SYGVKD. This CDR3 contains 14 residues. The ends lost 6 bases at V and 0 bases at J; junction bases unmatched: 2. Here the CDR3 DNA reads TGTGCCATCAGAGGCGGGAGCTCCTACAATGAGCAGTTCTTC. Residues: CAIRGGSSYNEQFF.

V usage is TRBV5-4 and J usage is TRBJ2-3; D perhaps matches TRBD2 (7 bases). V lost 4 bases to trimming and J lost 2 bases, with 17 bases between them. Germline CDR1 SGHNT, CDR2 YYREEE (reference sequence). The CDR3 is 16 amino acids. The CDR3, as DNA: TGTGCCAGCAGCCCCCTAGGGGGACTAACCACAGATACGCAGTATTTT. Protein: CASSPLGGLTTDTQYF. Complete variable domain (other parts from reference TRBV5-4 and TRBJ2-3): ETGVTQSPTHLIKTRGQQVTLRCSSQSGHNTVSWYQQALGQGPQFIFQYYREEENGRGNFPPRFSGLQFPNYSSELNVNALELDDSALYLCASSPLGGLTTDTQYFGPGTRLTVL.

The genes are TRBV6-5 and TRBJ2-7; D not certain. Trimming left V 0 bases short and J 2 bases short, with 14 bases between. The CDR3 has 16 residues. CDR1 is MNHEY, CDR2 SVGAGI, per germline. CDR3 sequence: CASSYSTQLRTYEQYF. The DNA of the CDR3 is TGTGCCAGCAGTTACTCGACGCAGCTCAGAACCTACGAGCAGTACTTC.

The V call is TRBV6-5, the J call TRBJ2-7; a possible D gene is TRBD1 (6 bases). V dropped 6 bases and J dropped 5 bases, with 20 bases sitting between them. Per the germline V gene, CDR1 is MNHEY and CDR2 is SVGAGI. The length of the CDR3 is 15 residues. CDR3 sequence reads: CASSPLGRGSNEQYF. The CDR3 DNA is TGTGCCAGCAGCCCACTCGGCAGGGGCAGCAACGAGCAGTACTTC.

The chain carries TRBV2 and TRBJ1-6; D ambiguous. Germline CDR1 and CDR2: SNHLY and FYNNEI. The CDR3 is 13 residues long. V was shortened by 1 base and J by 9 bases, with 7 bases between the two germline ends. The CDR3 protein is CASSEELGSPLHF. The CDR3 bases are TGTGCCAGCAGTGAAGAATTAGGTTCACCCCTCCACTTT.

The chain recombines TRBV6-5 with TRBJ1-4; 8 positions agree with TRBD1. Germline V CDR1 and CDR2: MNHEY, SVGAGI. The V segment lost 0 bases and the J segment 7 bases; nucleotides outside the gene matches: 4. The CDR3 runs 15 residues. The CDR3 spells CASSYSVTGVEKLFF. DNA for the CDR3: TGTGCCAGCAGTTACTCCGTGACAGGGGTTGAAAAACTGTTTTTT.

The chain recombines TRBV6-1 with TRBJ2-5, with D possibly TRBD1 on 6 matching bases. Germline CDR1 and CDR2: MNHNS and SASEGT. The CDR3 covers 16 residues. Trimming cost V 2 bases and J 1 base, with 14 bases left between them. As DNA, the CDR3 is TGTGCCAGCAGTGAACCCAGACAGGCCCTCCAAGAGACCCAGTACTTC. Encoded protein: CASSEPRQALQETQYF.

The rearrangement links TRBV4-1 to TRBJ2-1, with D hard to call. Trimming left V 3 bases short and J 8 bases short, with 20 bases between. The CDR3 runs 16 residues. Germline V gene sequence: CDR1 MGHRA, CDR2 YSYEKL. The CDR3 reads CASSQGPIERLDEQFF. As DNA, the CDR3 is TGCGCCAGCAGCCAGGGCCCGATTGAGCGATTGGATGAGCAGTTCTTC.

This chain uses TRBV6-5 with TRBJ2-7; D gene unclear. Germline CDR1 and CDR2: MNHEY and SVGAGI. The ends were cut back, 1 base at V and 3 bases at J, with 7 bases in the middle. This CDR3 has 13 residues. In DNA form, the CDR3 reads TGTGCCAGCAGTTACTTTCGGAACTACGAGCAGTACTTC. This codes for CASSYFRNYEQYF.

The chain combines TRBV11-1 with TRBJ2-3; TRBD2 might be the D (5 bases). Trimming removed 2 bases at V and 3 bases at J, with 12 bases between. Germline lookup yields CDR1 SGHAT and CDR2 FQDESV (reference sequence). This CDR3 has 15 residues. This chain's CDR3 is CASSLSTEGTDTQYF. In DNA, the CDR3 is TGTGCCAGCAGCTTAAGCACCGAGGGAACAGATACGCAGTATTTT.

The gene calls are TRBV27 and TRBJ1-4, with TRBD1 as a possible D gene (5 bases). Germline V gene sequence: CDR1 MNHEY, CDR2 SMNVEV (reference sequence). This CDR3 comprises 16 residues. The ends were cut back, 4 bases at V and 0 bases at J, with 12 bases in the middle. The CDR3 region has the DNA TGTGCCAGCAGTTGGGGCATATCTGCAACTAATGAAAAACTGTTTTTT. Translated, it gives CASSWGISATNEKLFF.

The chain employs TRBV27 and TRBJ2-3; 13 nucleotides match TRBD2. The CDR3 spans 15 residues. The V and J ends lost 8 bases and 4 bases, in that order; junction bases with no gene match: 6. Germline V CDR1 and CDR2: MNHEY, SMNVEV (reference sequence). The CDR3 nucleotides read TGTGCCAGCGGCATACTAGCGGGGGGGCCAGATACGCAGTATTTT. It translates to CASGILAGGPDTQYF.

The chain joins TRBV4-1 to TRBJ2-7; TRBD1 is a possible D gene (6 bases). Deletions cut 1 base from V and 1 base from J, with 14 bases between. This CDR3 contains 16 residues. Germline V CDR1 and CDR2: MGHRA, YSYEKL. The CDR3 region has the DNA TGCGCCAGCAGCCAAGGGTCGGACAGTTTATCCTACGAGCAGTACTTC. It codes for CASSQGSDSLSYEQYF.

The rearrangement uses TRBV7-9 and TRBJ1-4; D remains unclear. The CDR3 loop spans 14 amino acids. Between the trimmed V and J ends, which lost 1 base and 6 bases, there was a span of 9 bases. In germline, CDR1 is SEHNR, CDR2 FQNEAQ (reference sequence). This chain's CDR3 is CASSLGGVDEKLFF. CDR3 bases: TGTGCCAGCAGCTTAGGTGGGGTGGATGAAAAACTGTTTTTT.

This clone has a single count. The chain recombines TRBV19 with TRBJ1-2; possibly TRBD1 for D (6 bases). The V gene lost 6 bases and the J gene lost 4 bases, with 15 bases spanning the gap. Looked up from germline, CDR1 is LNHDA and CDR2 is SQIVND (reference sequence). The length of the CDR3 is 14 residues. The CDR3 loop is CASSQGGQSYGYTF. The CDR3 coding sequence is TGTGCCAGTAGCCAGGGAGGACAGAGCTATGGCTACACCTTC.

Notes on this clone: One junction end does not reproduce the germline sequence, and a read error may be involved. V gene TRBV10-3 combines with J gene TRBJ2-7; D is unclear. This CDR3 region has 12 residues. Germline V gene sequence: CDR1 ENHRY, CDR2 SYGVKD. CDR3 residues: CATSSFSSEQYF. As DNA, the CDR3 is TGTGCCACCTCGAGTTTCTCCTCCGAGCAGTACTTC.

The genes are TRBV6-1 and TRBJ2-5; D might be TRBD2 (7 bases). Trimming removed 8 bases from V and 5 bases from J, with 18 bases in between. Germline CDR1 and CDR2: MNHNS and SASEGT. The CDR3 runs to 14 residues. As DNA, the CDR3 is TGTGCCAGCTCAGGAATGGGAGGGGGGGAGACCCAGTACTTC. Protein: CASSGMGGGETQYF.

The genes are TRBV27 and TRBJ1-2; D unresolved. The germline CDR1 and CDR2 sequences are MNHEY and SMNVEV (reference sequence). This CDR3 spans 13 amino acids. V lost 2 bases to trimming and J lost 7 bases, with 11 bases between them. CDR3 sequence reads: CASSLRGGSGYTF. In DNA, the CDR3 is TGTGCCAGCAGTTTACGGGGAGGTAGTGGCTACACCTTC.

This clone was picked up a small number of times. The chain combines TRBV6-1 with TRBJ2-7; tentatively, D is TRBD1 (6 bases). This CDR3 contains 12 residues. Trimming shortened V by 9 bases and J by 7 bases, and 16 bases separated the two germline ends. Germline CDR1 is MNHNS and CDR2 is SASEGT. DNA of the CDR3: TGTGCCAGTTCAGGGGACCGATGGGAGCAGTACTTC. Translation gives CASSGDRWEQYF.

The chain uses TRBV7-9 and TRBJ1-2; 7 bases align to TRBD1. The CDR3 is 13 amino acids. The germline V gene encodes CDR1 SEHNR and CDR2 FQNEAQ (reference sequence). Germline trimming cut 1 base from V and 8 bases from J; bases unmatched to any gene: 4. The CDR3 here is CASSLERGQGYTF. CDR3 nucleotide sequence: TGTGCCAGCAGCTTAGAGAGGGGACAGGGCTACACCTTC.

The chain uses TRBV6-1 and TRBJ1-1; D is possibly TRBD1 (6 bases). This CDR3 has 11 residues. The germline gives CDR1 MNHNS, CDR2 SASEGT. Trimming shortened V by 5 bases and J by 11 bases, and 12 bases separated the two germline ends. The CDR3 nucleotides are TGTGCCAGCAGTTTTTCGGGGGCGGCTTTCTTT. The encoded protein is CASSFSGAAFF.